This T cell receptor (beta chain) was found in a study of OX40 agonist ivuxolimab in advanced cancers. Study in general: Patients were treated with ivuxolimab, an agonistic anti-OX40 (CD134) antibody. A history of anti-PD-1, anti-PD-L1 or anti-CTLA-4 therapy was acceptable, and about 40% had some.

Sequencing used immunoSEQ multiplex PCR; TCRdb keeps in-frame clones, though not all of them. The table has tens of thousands of clones, roughly 85% seen once; the top ten hold roughly 5.1%. About this clone itself: Its antigen is undetermined.

The CDR3 sequence is 15 residues long. Trimming at V came to 3 bases and at J to 8 bases, leaving 10 bases not matched to a gene. Looked up from germline, CDR1 is SGHVS and CDR2 is FQNEAQ. Study outcomes and limitations: There was clonal expansion of CD4+ and CD8+ blood T cells by week 6 at 0.1 to 3.0 mg/kg.

The chain links TRBV7-8 to TRBJ2-1; 7 positions agree with TRBD2. The sample consisted of CD4+ or CD8+ T cells sorted from blood, taken in a trial of the OX40 agonist ivuxolimab. This TCR came from an adult with an advanced solid tumor such as melanoma, head and neck, liver or kidney cancer. CDR3 nucleotide sequence: TGTGCCAGCAGCTTGTATGGCGGGAGAAAGGATGAGCAGTTCTTC. Its protein is CASSLYGGRKDEQFF. Variable domain in full (rest from reference TRBV7-8 and TRBJ2-1): GAGVSQSPRYKVAKRGQDVALRCDPISGHVSLFWYQQALGQGPEFLTYFQNEAQLDKSGLPSDRFFAERPEGSVSTLKIQRTQQEDSAVYLCASSLYGGRKDEQFFGPGTRLTVL.